One T cell receptor (beta chain) is described in this entry. The antigen is unknown. This entry belongs to a study of T cell responses to AZD1222 COVID-19 vaccine. CDR1 is GTSNPN and CDR2 is SVGIG in the germline V gene (reference sequence). The germline V and J ends were trimmed by 0 bases and 5 bases, with 8 bases remaining between them. This CDR3 is 13 amino acids long. TCRdb's copy holds only in-frame clones and misses some; the assay was immunoSEQ multiplex PCR. The sample carries 90,000 to 140,000 clones, 82% recorded once. Study-wide results and limits: White British donors predominated, females outnumbered males, and clonal diversity was possibly underestimated. Scientists sampled the repertoires only once the peak T cell response had passed.

The sequence was collected from an adult in good health. The chain uses TRBV30 and TRBJ1-5; D not resolved. The input for sequencing was peripheral blood, taken on day 0 of AZD1222 vaccination. The CDR3 is CAWSVGNHQPQHF. The CDR3 DNA reads as TGTGCCTGGAGTGTGGGTAACCATCAGCCCCAGCATTTT.